This T cell receptor beta chain was profiled in a study of T cells in Graves' hyperthyroidism and ophthalmopathy. Germline values: CDR1 KGHDR, CDR2 SFDVKD. This CDR3 has 18 residues. On this clonotype itself: The junction and the germline gene differ at one end; a read error may be behind it.

Graves' hyperthyroidism is called stable when ophthalmopathy does not progress within 18 months. Diagnoses used clinical symptoms, serum thyroxine and TRAb, thyroid ultrasound and orbital computed tomography. RNA transcripts provided the source from which TCR beta CDR3 regions were amplified. The TCR CDR3 was amplified in a first-round RT-PCR using the HTBI primer set. TCRdb redid the calling of the multiplex PCR reads with MiXCR, one entry per CDR3 protein. Of hundreds of thousands of distinct CDR3 sequences in the sample, 46% are singletons; the top ten hold 8.2%. What was sequenced was peripheral blood or thyroid tissue (not recorded which). V usage is TRBV24-1 and J usage is TRBJ2-3; 12 bases are shared with TRBD2. This clonotype was sampled from a woman aged 18-29 years with Graves' hyperthyroidism. In nucleotides, the CDR3 is TGTGCCAGCAGTGAAGCGGGGACTAGCGGGTTGAGCACAGATACGCAGTATTTT. Residues: CASSEAGTSGLSTDTQYF.